This TCR beta chain came from a study of cytomegalovirus exposure and HLA in healthy donors. Germline-derived CDR1 and CDR2 are MGHDK and SYGVNS. The V gene end was trimmed by 6 bases and the J gene end by 4 bases; junction bases not matched to a gene: 1. The CDR3 spans 13 residues. Donors likely had unrecorded immune exposures despite being nominally healthy when sampled. PCR employed 60 Vbeta and 13 Jbeta primers. Sequencing was performed with immunoSEQ multiplex PCR; in TCRdb, only in-frame clones are kept and a portion is missing. The data hold roughly 160,000 clones, with roughly 80% observed a single time. This clone came up once.

This receptor was taken from a woman aged 40 to 50 in good health and CMV-seropositive. This rearrangement joins TRBV25-1 to TRBJ1-1, with 11 bases aligning to TRBD1. The sequencing input was PBMCs. CDR3 sequence (DNA): TGTGCCAGCAGAGGGACAGGGGGCACTGAAGCTTTCTTT. As protein: CASRGTGGTEAFF.